This T cell receptor (beta chain) comes out of a study of blood T cell repertoires in COVID-19. Overall study context: Sites in the United States, Italy and Spain provided acute and convalescent COVID-19 samples.

The germline gives CDR1 SQVTM, CDR2 ANQGSEA. V was cut by 3 bases and J by 4 bases, with 7 bases left in between. The CDR3 runs to 12 residues. Generated by immunoSEQ multiplex PCR, the TCRdb table keeps only in-frame clones and is missing some. The sample shows about 220,000 clones, approximately 82% of them seen only once. Sequencing input: peripheral blood. This receptor was obtained from a man aged 50-59 years with active or convalescent COVID-19. V usage is TRBV29-1 and J usage is TRBJ2-1; D might be TRBD1 (5 bases). CDR3 sequence (DNA): TGCAGCGTTGATCAGGGTTACAATGAGCAGTTCTTC. Its translation is CSVDQGYNEQFF.